Listed here are 27 T cell receptor beta chains from one sample, sequenced in a study of blood T cell repertoires in COVID-19. Assay: immunoSEQ multiplex PCR; the TCRdb copy retains only in-frame clones and omits some. The sample records around 160,000 clones, approximately 91% being singletons. The sequencing input was peripheral blood. These TCRs come from a man between 18 and 29 years old with acute or convalescent COVID-19.

This clone was found once. The genes are TRBV5-1 and TRBJ2-7; D call uncertain. Germline assignment: CDR1 SGHRS and CDR2 YFSETQ. This CDR3 has 14 residues. Trimming pared 4 bases from V and 2 bases from J, leaving 13 bases between. The CDR3 here is CASSPLSETYEQYF. CDR3 in DNA: TGCGCCAGCAGCCCACTGTCGGAGACCTACGAGCAGTACTTC.

CDR3 sequence (DNA): TGTGCCAGCAGCGCGAGAGAGTGGAGGGTGGATGAGCAGTTCTTC. It codes for CASSAREWRVDEQFF. The chain carries TRBV7-2 and TRBJ2-1; D is perhaps TRBD2 (6 bases). V lost 5 bases and J 8 bases, leaving 19 bases between the germline ends. This CDR3 spans 15 amino acids. Germline V lookup: CDR1 SGHTA, CDR2 FQGNSA.

This CDR3 reads CASSSRAGTYNEQFF. The CDR3 DNA is TGTGCCAGCAGCTCAAGGGCGGGGACTTACAATGAGCAGTTCTTC. The chain carries TRBV7-8 and TRBJ2-1, with D maybe TRBD2 (6 bases). The V and J ends lost 4 bases and 4 bases respectively, with 14 bases between them. Germline V gives CDR1 SGHVS, CDR2 FQNEAQ. The CDR3 consists of 15 residues.

The rearrangement links TRBV7-9 to TRBJ1-1; 9 bases align to TRBD1. Germline V gene sequence: CDR1 SEHNR, CDR2 FQNEAQ (reference sequence). There are 15 residues in the CDR3. V lost 0 bases and J lost 7; bases outside the gene matches: 6. CDR3 amino acids: CASSLAEGQGFEAFF. As DNA, the CDR3 is TGTGCCAGCAGCTTAGCGGAGGGACAGGGATTTGAAGCTTTCTTT.

This chain joins TRBV6-5 and TRBJ2-7, with D uncertain. The V end was cut by 2 bases, the J end by 3 bases, with 14 bases between. CDR1 is MNHEY and CDR2 is SVGAGI in the germline V gene. The CDR3 runs 15 residues. CDR3 in DNA: TGTGCCAGCAGTTACGTCGGCGGCCAGCTCTACGAGCAGTACTTC. Residues: CASSYVGGQLYEQYF.

This clone was counted a single time. The genes are TRBV7-9 and TRBJ1-5, with 10 bases that match TRBD1. The CDR3 loop spans 18 amino acids. Unmatched junction bases numbered 5, after V lost 0 bases and J lost 0 bases. The germline CDR1 and CDR2 sequences are SEHNR and FQNEAQ (reference sequence). CDR3 sequence reads: CASSLAGTGEYSNQPQHF. The CDR3 DNA is TGTGCCAGCAGCTTAGCAGGGACAGGGGAATATAGCAATCAGCCCCAGCATTTT.

The J gene is TRBJ1-5, the V gene TRBV28; tentatively, D is TRBD1 (6 bases). The V gene's germline CDR1 is MDHEN and CDR2 SYDVKM. V was trimmed by 6 bases and J by 4 bases, leaving 22 bases between them. This CDR3 is built from 17 residues. The CDR3 coding sequence is TGTGCCAGCAGCTCCACTACCTTAGGGACACTTAATCAGCCCCAGCATTTT. It yields the protein CASSSTTLGTLNQPQHF.

In its sample, this clone was seen once. V usage is TRBV6-6 and J usage is TRBJ1-5, with 10 bases that match TRBD1. Trimming at V came to 8 bases and at J to 5 bases, leaving 6 bases not matched to a gene. CDR3 size: 14 residues. Germline loops: CDR1 MNHNY, CDR2 SVGAGI (reference sequence). CDR3 DNA sequence: TGTGCCAGCTGCACCGGGACAGGGGATCAGCCCCAGCATTTT. Residues: CASCTGTGDQPQHF.

This clone has just a few counts. CDR3 protein: CASSLLLSGSSYNEQFF. The CDR3, as DNA: TGTGCCAGCAGCTTATTACTTTCGGGGTCATCATACAATGAGCAGTTCTTC. The rearrangement links TRBV7-8 to TRBJ2-1; tentative D call: TRBD2 (5 bases). The CDR3 is 17 amino acids. V was cut by 2 bases and J by 4 bases, with 18 bases left in between. Germline lookup yields CDR1 SGHVS and CDR2 FQNEAQ.

CDR3 in DNA: TGTGCCAGCAGCTTACGGTCAGGGAGGATGAACACTGAAGCTTTCTTT. It specifies CASSLRSGRMNTEAFF. The V gene is TRBV7-8, the J gene TRBJ1-1; TRBD1 is a possible D gene (5 bases). V was clipped by 2 bases and J by 0 bases, with 13 bases between them. The CDR3 is 16 residues long. Germline CDR1 SGHVS, CDR2 FQNEAQ.

The J gene is TRBJ1-2, the V gene TRBV2; 7 bases are a match to TRBD1. V shed 6 bases and J 4 bases; nucleotides not matched to a gene: 11. Per germline, CDR1 SNHLY and CDR2 FYNNEI. The CDR3 is 15 residues long. The CDR3 nucleotides are TGTGCCAGCAGGACAGGGCTTGCTCTCGGCTATGGCTACACCTTC. Protein: CASRTGLALGYGYTF.

CDR3 DNA: TGTGCCAGCAGCTACACAGGGGTGAACACTGAAGCTTTCTTT. It specifies CASSYTGVNTEAFF. This sequence joins TRBV7-9 and TRBJ1-1, with 7 bases aligning to TRBD1. The germline V gene encodes CDR1 SEHNR and CDR2 FQNEAQ (reference sequence). CDR3 length equals 14 residues. Trimming removed 4 bases from V and 0 bases from J; junction bases left unmatched: 2.

This chain joins TRBV4-1 and TRBJ1-1; TRBD1 is a possible D gene (5 bases). CDR1 and CDR2 (germline): MGHRA, YSYEKL. The CDR3 is 14 amino acids. The V end was cut by 1 base, the J end by 4 bases, with 10 bases between. CDR3 DNA sequence: TGCGCCAGCAGCCAAGGACAGACGGTCACTGAAGCTTTCTTT. Its protein is CASSQGQTVTEAFF.

This chain uses TRBV19 with TRBJ1-5; TRBD1 matches 10 bases. V trimming: 3 bases; J trimming: 6 bases; junction bases outside the gene matches: 2. The CDR3 totals 14 residues. Per the germline V gene, CDR1 is LNHDA and CDR2 is SQIVND (reference sequence). The CDR3 protein is CASSMGQGFQPQHF. The CDR3 DNA sequence: TGTGCCAGTAGTATGGGACAGGGGTTTCAGCCCCAGCATTTT.

Comments on this clone: Other DNA sequences in the same sample also yield this CDR3. The chain is built from TRBV9 and TRBJ2-3; possible D gene TRBD1, 5 bases. The V gene lost 0 bases and the J gene lost 4 bases, with 9 bases spanning the gap. The CDR3 covers 14 residues. CDR1 SGDLS and CDR2 YYNGEE come from the germline V gene. CDR3 in amino acids: CASSVGQGSDTQYF. The CDR3 DNA follows: TGTGCCAGCAGCGTAGGGCAGGGATCAGATACGCAGTATTTT.

This chain links TRBV2 with TRBJ1-1; 7 bases line up with TRBD1. The CDR3 runs 14 residues. J gave up 3 bases and V 6 bases, and 7 bases lay outside the gene matches. Germline V lookup: CDR1 SNHLY, CDR2 FYNNEI. CDR3 nucleotides: TGTGCCAGCAGCCTAAAGGGGGCTGACACTGAAGCTTTCTTT. Its protein is CASSLKGADTEAFF.

This clone was seen a few times. The chain carries TRBV11-2 and TRBJ2-1, with a tentative D call TRBD2 (6 bases). The CDR3 has 13 residues. In germline, CDR1 is SGHAT, CDR2 FQNNGV. The V gene lost 6 bases and the J gene lost 4 bases, with 10 bases spanning the gap. The CDR3 sequence is CASSQLAYNEQFF. The CDR3 DNA follows: TGTGCCAGCAGTCAACTAGCTTACAATGAGCAGTTCTTC.

This chain links TRBV7-9 with TRBJ1-2, with D unclear. Germline V gives CDR1 SEHNR, CDR2 FQNEAQ (reference sequence). V dropped 4 bases and J dropped 0 bases, with 9 bases sitting between them. The CDR3 covers 14 residues. Written as DNA, the CDR3 is TGTGCCAGCAGCTCAATGGCAGCTAACTATGGCTACACCTTC. This gives the protein CASSSMAANYGYTF. The full variable domain, rest sourced from reference TRBV7-9 and TRBJ1-2, is DTGVSQNPRHKITKRGQNVTFRCDPISEHNRLYWYRQTLGQGPEFLTYFQNEAQLEKSRLLSDRFSAERPKGSFSTLEIQRTEQGDSAMYLCASSSMAANYGYTFGSGTRLTVV.

The gene calls are TRBV15 and TRBJ1-1; tentative D call: TRBD1 (5 bases). CDR1 is LNHNV, CDR2 YYDKDF, per germline (reference sequence). This CDR3 has 18 amino acids. V shed 0 bases and J shed 4 bases, with 21 bases lying between them. CDR3: CATSRDGEGRRSRTEAFF. The CDR3 DNA reads TGTGCCACCAGCAGAGACGGTGAGGGGAGGAGGTCTCGCACTGAAGCTTTCTTT.

The CDR3 DNA reads TGTGCCTGTGACAGGGGAATCTCTGGAAACACCATATATTTT. This sequence encodes CACDRGISGNTIYF. The chain uses TRBV30 and TRBJ1-3; TRBD1 matches at 8 bases. CDR1 and CDR2 from the germline V gene are GTSNPN and SVGIG (reference sequence). J lost 0 bases, V lost 6 bases, and 4 bases had no gene match. The CDR3 totals 14 residues.

V usage is TRBV9 and J usage is TRBJ2-7; weak D call: TRBD2 (7 bases). V lost 3 bases to trimming and J lost 3 bases, with 13 bases between them. Per the germline V gene, CDR1 is SGDLS and CDR2 is YYNGEE. This CDR3 spans 14 amino acids. The CDR3 DNA is TGTGCCAGCAGCGGGGGAGGGACACACTACGAGCAGTACTTC. It encodes CASSGGGTHYEQYF.

In this sample, this clone turned up a few times. The chain recombines TRBV27 with TRBJ1-6; TRBD1 matches 9 bases. The CDR3 sequence is 16 residues long. After removal of 5 bases from V and 6 bases from J, the junction contained 8 bases not matched to a gene. CDR1 is MNHEY and CDR2 is SMNVEV in the germline V gene (reference sequence). The CDR3 region has the DNA TGTGCCAGCAGTACCTCACAGGGGGCACGTAATTCACCCCTCCACTTT. Translation: CASSTSQGARNSPLHF.

Of note for this clone: The identical CDR3 is also encoded by other nucleotide sequences in the sample. This sequence joins TRBV5-1 and TRBJ2-6; the match to TRBD1 covers 10 bases. Germline assignment: CDR1 SGHRS and CDR2 YFSETQ. V shed 4 bases and J 1 base; nucleotides not matched to a gene: 14. The CDR3 runs 20 residues. CDR3 region: CASSPRRGTGDPSGANVLTF. In DNA, the CDR3 is TGCGCCAGCAGCCCGAGAAGGGGGACAGGGGATCCGTCTGGGGCCAACGTCCTGACTTTC.

This clone was counted a single time. The chain combines TRBV7-8 with TRBJ1-5; D call uncertain. The V and J ends lost 3 bases and 2 bases respectively, with 14 bases between them. CDR1 SGHVS and CDR2 FQNEAQ come from the germline V gene. The CDR3 has 16 amino acids. The CDR3 nucleotides read TGTGCCAGCAGCTTCGGCATCAACGCGGGCAATCAGCCCCAGCATTTT. Translating gives CASSFGINAGNQPQHF.

The chain couples TRBV19 to TRBJ1-1; D remains ambiguous. The CDR3 has 15 residues. Trimming removed 3 bases from V and 2 bases from J, with 13 bases in between. CDR1 is LNHDA and CDR2 is SQIVND in the germline V gene (reference sequence). The CDR3 DNA follows: TGTGCCAGTAGTATCACAACTGGGCGTAACACTGAAGCTTTCTTT. Translation gives CASSITTGRNTEAFF.

V is TRBV3-1 (or the pseudogene TRBV3-2) and J is TRBJ2-1; TRBD1 matches at 8 bases. From germline, CDR1 is LGHDT and CDR2 YNNKEL (reference sequence). V lost 0 bases and J lost 2; bases outside the gene matches: 3. The CDR3 sequence is 16 residues long. CDR3 bases: TGTGCCAGCAGCCAAGATTTGGGACAGGCCTACAATGAGCAGTTCTTC. Residues: CASSQDLGQAYNEQFF.

This clone was observed once. The chain joins TRBV9 to TRBJ1-2; 7 bases align to TRBD1. The CDR3 consists of 13 residues. Germline V CDR1 and CDR2: SGDLS, YYNGEE. Trimming at V came to 0 bases and at J to 10 bases, leaving 6 bases not matched to a gene. The CDR3 spells CASSVGTGSDYTF. The CDR3 DNA reads as TGTGCCAGCAGCGTAGGGACAGGTTCGGACTACACCTTC.